A single sample gave rise to the 21 T cell receptor beta chains below, sequenced in a study of CD8 T cells in Susac syndrome. Random-hexamer reverse transcription was applied to about 0.45 to 1 ug RNA. TCRdb recomputed calls from the immunoSEQ multiplex PCR reads with MiXCR, one row per CDR3 protein. The table lists some 150,000 distinct CDR3 sequences, less than 97% of them singletons, with 0.14% to 0.15% in the top ten. Material: CD8+ T cells from PBMCs. These receptors all come from a human donor with multiple sclerosis.

J is TRBJ2-5 and V is TRBV10-3, with 7 bases matching TRBD2. The CDR3 covers 15 residues. The germline V gene encodes CDR1 ENHRY and CDR2 SYGVKD. V was pared by 10 bases and J by 2 bases, with 13 bases of the junction left unmatched. The chain's CDR3 is CATGGRGKDQETQYF. The DNA for the CDR3 is TGTGCCACGGGGGGTCGGGGGAAAGATCAAGAGACCCAGTACTTC.

This clonotype is a singleton in its sample. V gene TRBV6-1 combines with J gene TRBJ2-1, with TRBD2 identical over 8 bases. Trimming took 1 base from V and 9 from J; bases not matched to a gene: 8. The CDR3 consists of 15 residues. CDR1 and CDR2 (germline): MNHNS, SASEGT. The CDR3 is CASSEEGLGRGEQFF. CDR3 DNA sequence: TGTGCCAGCAGTGAAGAGGGACTAGGGAGGGGTGAGCAGTTCTTC.

V usage is TRBV6-6 and J usage is TRBJ2-1, with D maybe TRBD1 (5 bases). CDR3 length: 14 amino acids. Trimming cost V 6 bases and J 0 bases, with 9 bases left between them. Germline assignment: CDR1 MNHNY and CDR2 SVGAGI (reference sequence). The CDR3 coding sequence is TGTGCCAGCAGGGACACGAGCTCCTACAATGAGCAGTTCTTC. Translating it yields CASRDTSSYNEQFF.

J is TRBJ2-7 and V is TRBV7-8, with 8 nucleotides matching TRBD1. The CDR3 loop spans 15 amino acids. Per the germline V gene, CDR1 is SGHVS and CDR2 is FQNEAQ. V lost 1 base and J lost 2; bases outside the gene matches: 4. The CDR3 DNA reads TGTGCCAGCAGCTTAGGGGACAGGCCTACCTACGAGCAGTACTTC. Protein sequence: CASSLGDRPTYEQYF.

The gene calls are TRBV7-3 and TRBJ1-2; D remains unclear. V was cut by 0 bases and J by 8 bases, with 10 bases left in between. The CDR3 contains 13 residues. In germline, CDR1 is SGHTA, CDR2 FQGTGA. The DNA of the CDR3 is TGTGCCAGCAGCTTAACACCGCGGAGGGGCTACACCTTC. Protein sequence: CASSLTPRRGYTF.

The V gene is TRBV5-6, the J gene TRBJ2-1; tentative D call: TRBD2 (6 bases). V was cut by 1 base and J by 0 bases, with 14 bases left in between. The CDR3 totals 17 residues. Per the germline V gene, CDR1 is SGHDT and CDR2 is YYEEEE. The CDR3 sequence is CASSLPSIAASYNEQFF. The CDR3 DNA is TGTGCCAGCAGCTTGCCATCCATAGCGGCCTCCTACAATGAGCAGTTCTTC.

The V gene is TRBV5-1, the J gene TRBJ1-2; no clear D gene. The CDR3 extends over 12 amino acids. Trimming removed 0 bases from V and 7 bases from J, with 7 bases in between. Germline CDR1 SGHRS, CDR2 YFSETQ. The CDR3 is CASSLGPSGYTF. DNA for the CDR3: TGCGCCAGCAGCTTGGGGCCGAGTGGCTACACCTTC.

V usage is TRBV15 and J usage is TRBJ2-1; D may be TRBD2 (5 bases). The CDR3 is 10 amino acids. Trimming left V 11 bases short and J 9 bases short, with 11 bases between. CDR1 and CDR2 from the germline V gene are LNHNV and YYDKDF (reference sequence). The CDR3 coding sequence is TGTGCCCCGGGGATTCGTGAGCAGTTCTTC. Its translation is CAPGIREQFF.

The chain carries TRBV4-2 and TRBJ2-1; TRBD2 matches 12 bases. In germline, CDR1 is LGHNA, CDR2 YNFKEQ. Unmatched junction bases numbered 5, after V lost 7 bases and J lost 7 bases. The CDR3 covers 14 residues. CDR3 protein: CASTLAGGPNEQFF. The CDR3 nucleotides read TGTGCCAGCACGCTAGCGGGGGGGCCGAATGAGCAGTTCTTC.

The rearrangement uses TRBV12-3 or TRBV12-4 and TRBJ2-5, with TRBD1 matching 8 bases. V was pared by 6 bases and J by 5 bases, with 8 bases of the junction left unmatched. The length of the CDR3 is 14 residues. The CDR3 bases are TGTGCCAGCAGCGGACAGGGATTGGGGGAGACCCAGTACTTC. Protein: CASSGQGLGETQYF.

This clonotype has just one count. The rearrangement uses TRBV30 and TRBJ2-2; the D call may be TRBD1 or TRBD2 (6 bases each). V shed 4 bases and J shed 5 bases, with 11 bases lying between them. Germline V gene lookup returns CDR1 GTSNPN and CDR2 SVGIG (reference sequence). The CDR3 contains 13 residues. This CDR3 is CAWKGGETGELFF. DNA of the CDR3: TGTGCCTGGAAGGGGGGCGAAACCGGGGAGCTGTTTTTT.

This clonotype was observed a single time. This CDR3 reads CASTFTGIHGYTF. The CDR3 region has the DNA TGTGCCAGCACCTTTACAGGGATACATGGCTACACCTTC. V and J are TRBV12-3 or TRBV12-4 and TRBJ1-2; tentative D call: TRBD1 (6 bases). V dropped 7 bases and J dropped 6 bases, with 15 bases sitting between them. The length of the CDR3 is 13 residues.

The chain joins TRBV18 to TRBJ2-7; D perhaps matches TRBD2 (6 bases). The CDR3 length is 14 residues. The germline V and J ends were trimmed by 3 bases and 0 bases, with 9 bases remaining between them. Germline assignment: CDR1 KGHSH and CDR2 LQKENI. CDR3 loop: CASSPLGGSYEQYF. In DNA, the CDR3 is TGTGCCAGCTCACCCTTGGGAGGCTCCTACGAGCAGTACTTC. The full variable domain, completed using reference TRBV18 and TRBJ2-7, is NAGVMQNPRHLVRRRGQEARLRCSPMKGHSHVYWYRQLPEEGLKFMVYLQKENIIDESGMPKERFSAEFPKEGPSILRIQQVVRGDSAAYFCASSPLGGSYEQYFGPGTRLTVT.

The J gene is TRBJ2-1, the V gene TRBV20-1; no definite D call. From germline, CDR1 is DFQATT and CDR2 SNEGSKA (reference sequence). The V end was cut by 5 bases, the J end by 6 bases, with 5 bases between. CDR3 length: 10 residues. The CDR3 DNA follows: TGCAGTGCTCGGAGCAATGAGCAGTTCTTC. Amino acid sequence: CSARSNEQFF.

The CDR3 here is CASSARLDRSEQYV. The CDR3 DNA sequence: TGTGCCAGCAGCGCGCGTTTAGACAGGTCCGAGCAGTACGTC. The rearrangement joins TRBV21-1 to TRBJ2-7; TRBD1 is taken as the D call from the table, unchecked against the DNA. TRBV21-1 is a known pseudogene. The CDR3 has 14 amino acids.

This chain joins TRBV7-9 and TRBJ2-7; the match to TRBD1 covers 11 bases. There are 17 residues in the CDR3. CDR1 is SEHNR and CDR2 is FQNEAQ in the germline V gene (reference sequence). V lost 5 bases, J lost 7 bases, and 16 bases stayed unmatched. The CDR3 DNA follows: TGTGCCAGCAGCCTAACCGGGACAGGGGGTTCCTACGGGGAGCAGTACTTC. Amino acid sequence: CASSLTGTGGSYGEQYF. The variable domain in full, with the rest retrieved from reference TRBV7-9 and TRBJ2-7, is DTGVSQNPRHKITKRGQNVTFRCDPISEHNRLYWYRQTLGQGPEFLTYFQNEAQLEKSRLLSDRFSAERPKGSFSTLEIQRTEQGDSAMYLCASSLTGTGGSYGEQYFGPGTRLTVT.

J is TRBJ1-1 and V is TRBV29-1; D remains ambiguous. This CDR3 has 12 residues. Per germline, CDR1 SQVTM and CDR2 ANQGSEA. V was shortened by 2 bases and J by 3 bases, with 7 bases between the two germline ends. The CDR3 nucleotides read TGCAGCGTTGAACTGTGGCACACTGAAGCTTTCTTT. Its translation is CSVELWHTEAFF.

The gene calls are TRBV29-1 and TRBJ1-3; D perhaps matches TRBD1 (5 bases). The germline V and J ends were trimmed by 6 bases and 3 bases, with 9 bases remaining between them. Germline V CDR1 and CDR2: SQVTM, ANQGSEA. The CDR3 loop spans 12 amino acids. The CDR3 nucleotides read TGCAGCGTGGGGGACGGTGGAAACACCATATATTTT. Amino acids: CSVGDGGNTIYF.

The V gene is TRBV7-9, the J gene TRBJ1-2, with 8 bases fitting TRBD1. CDR1 and CDR2 (germline): SEHNR, FQNEAQ (reference sequence). The CDR3 length is 16 residues. The V segment lost 5 bases and the J segment 5 bases; nucleotides outside the gene matches: 13. CDR3 amino acids: CASSVPGQVPLYGYTF. CDR3 coding DNA: TGTGCCAGCAGCGTCCCGGGACAGGTCCCCCTATATGGCTACACCTTC.

The rearrangement joins TRBV15 to TRBJ1-4, with D possibly matching TRBD1 (5 bases). The V and J ends lost 3 bases and 6 bases respectively, with 17 bases between them. This CDR3 has 16 residues. Germline values: CDR1 LNHNV, CDR2 YYDKDF (reference sequence). The CDR3 nucleotides read TGTGCCACCAGCAGGGAAAGGCGGCAGGGAGATGAAAAACTGTTTTTT. Translated, it gives CATSRERRQGDEKLFF.

This sequence joins TRBV27 and TRBJ2-1; 8 nucleotides align to TRBD1. This CDR3 spans 13 amino acids. V trimming: 8 bases; J trimming: 10 bases; junction bases outside the gene matches: 10. Germline assignment: CDR1 MNHEY and CDR2 SMNVEV (reference sequence). The CDR3 region has the DNA TGTGCCAGCGGGGGACAGGTGTACAGGGAGCAGTTCTTC. Its translation is CASGGQVYREQFF.